These 32 T cell receptor beta chains were all obtained from the same sample, sequenced in a study of OX40 agonist ivuxolimab in advanced cancers. TCRdb's table, derived via immunoSEQ multiplex PCR, lists solely in-frame clones and lacks some. The sample shows around 26,000 clones, around 81% of them seen only once. The sample was CD4+ or CD8+ T cells sorted from blood, taken in a trial of the OX40 agonist ivuxolimab. All receptors come from an adult with an advanced solid tumor such as melanoma, head and neck, liver or kidney cancer.

Only a few counts were recorded for this clone. V gene TRBV4-1 combines with J gene TRBJ1-1; D remains ambiguous. CDR1 is MGHRA, CDR2 YSYEKL, per germline. CDR3 length equals 14 residues. V shed 0 bases and J shed 2 bases, with 7 bases lying between them. The CDR3 nucleotides read TGCGCCAGCAGCCAAGAGTGGGGTAACACTGAAGCTTTCTTT. Protein product: CASSQEWGNTEAFF.

The rearrangement uses TRBV11-2 and TRBJ2-3; TRBD2 matches at 8 bases. This CDR3 has 16 residues. V gave up 5 bases and J gave up 4 bases; unmatched junction bases: 11. Germline lookup yields CDR1 SGHAT and CDR2 FQNNGV. The CDR3: CASSKAFSGMADTQYF. In DNA, the CDR3 is TGTGCCAGCAGCAAGGCCTTTAGCGGGATGGCAGATACGCAGTATTTT.

The V gene is TRBV6-5, the J gene TRBJ2-7; TRBD1 or TRBD2 may be the D gene (5 bases each). Germline loops: CDR1 MNHEY, CDR2 SVGAGI. This CDR3 has 12 amino acids. Trimming cost V 9 bases and J 1 base, with 10 bases left between them. The CDR3 is CASGTRSYEQYF. The DNA for the CDR3 is TGTGCCAGTGGGACGAGATCCTACGAGCAGTACTTC.

This chain joins TRBV6-1 and TRBJ1-2, with no clear D. Germline loops: CDR1 MNHNS, CDR2 SASEGT. This CDR3 comprises 14 residues. V lost 2 bases and J lost 8, with 15 bases in between. The DNA for the CDR3 is TGTGCCAGCAGTGAAAAATTTGACGGACGGGGCTACACCTTC. It encodes CASSEKFDGRGYTF.

Judged by abundance, this clone is medium-sized. One end of the junction varies from germline; a read error may be responsible. The gene calls are TRBV19 and TRBJ2-1, with D perhaps matching TRBD1 (5 bases). The CDR3 has 13 residues. Germline V CDR1 and CDR2: LNHDA, SQIVND (reference sequence). CDR3 in DNA: TGTGCCAGTAGCCTGTGGGGCTACGATGAGCAGTTCTTC. The encoded protein is CASSLWGYDEQFF.

The chain has TRBV7-7 and TRBJ2-5; the D gene could be TRBD1 or TRBD2 (6 bases each). Germline-derived CDR1 and CDR2 are SSHAT and FNYEAQ (reference sequence). Trimming cost V 0 bases and J 5 bases, with 13 bases left between them. The length of the CDR3 is 15 residues. CDR3 nucleotides: TGTGCCAGCAGCTTAGCGGGGGGCGAGGGGGAGACCCAGTACTTC. Residues: CASSLAGGEGETQYF.

This chain joins TRBV28 and TRBJ1-3; D uncertain. The germline V gene has CDR1 MDHEN and CDR2 SYDVKM. The germline V and J ends were trimmed by 7 bases and 0 bases, with 13 bases remaining between them. There are 15 residues in the CDR3. CDR3 in amino acids: CASTPGRSSGNTIYF. The CDR3 region has the DNA TGTGCCAGCACCCCTGGACGGAGCTCTGGAAACACCATATATTTT.

This chain links TRBV10-1 with TRBJ2-5; D might be TRBD2 (5 bases). The J call may be incorrect, as the DNA end agrees better with TRBJ2-7. Germline V lookup: CDR1 WNHNN, CDR2 SYGVQD (reference sequence). This CDR3 has 13 residues. Here the CDR3 reads CASSLEVMDEQYF. The CDR3 DNA reads TGCGCCAGCAGCCTGGAGGTGATGGACGAGCAGTACTTC.

V is TRBV6-1 and J is TRBJ2-7; 7 bases are shared with TRBD1. With V trimmed by 2 bases and J by 3 bases, 7 bases remained unmatched. Germline lookup yields CDR1 MNHNS and CDR2 SASEGT. The CDR3 covers 15 residues. CDR3 bases: TGTGCCAGCAGTGAAAGCTTGGGGGACAGCTACGAGCAGTACTTC. Translated: CASSESLGDSYEQYF.

The chain is built from TRBV29-1 and TRBJ2-5; maybe TRBD1 (5 bases). The CDR3 consists of 14 residues. The V end was cut by 4 bases, the J end by 5 bases, with 17 bases between. The germline CDR1 and CDR2 sequences are SQVTM and ANQGSEA. The CDR3 coding sequence is TGCAGCGTTGCGGGTTACCAGGGTGGCGAGACCCAGTACTTC. This translates into CSVAGYQGGETQYF.

There are a few counts of this clone. The chain couples TRBV2 to TRBJ2-7; the D gene could be TRBD1 or TRBD2 (5 bases each). CDR1 SNHLY and CDR2 FYNNEI come from the germline V gene. The CDR3 extends over 13 amino acids. The ends were cut back, 8 bases at V and 2 bases at J, with 13 bases in the middle. The CDR3 DNA sequence: TGTGCCAGCTACCCGGGACCCGCCTACGAGCAGTACTTC. Encoded protein: CASYPGPAYEQYF.

The chain joins TRBV7-9 to TRBJ2-7; D possibly corresponds to TRBD1 (6 bases). Germline loops: CDR1 SEHNR, CDR2 FQNEAQ (reference sequence). With 4 bases removed from V and 6 bases from J, the gap between germline ends came to 13 bases. The CDR3 contains 13 residues. In nucleotides, the CDR3 is TGTGCCAGCAGCTCCGGACAGTCCCCCGAGCAGTACTTC. As protein: CASSSGQSPEQYF.

The genes are TRBV27 and TRBJ2-7; a weak D match, TRBD2 (5 bases). The CDR3 has 13 residues. In germline, CDR1 is MNHEY, CDR2 SMNVEV (reference sequence). V shed 5 bases and J shed 2 bases, with 10 bases lying between them. The CDR3 coding sequence is TGTGCCAGCAGTGCCCTAGCTACCTACGAGCAGTACTTC. Its translation is CASSALATYEQYF.

This clone was observed a handful of times. The genes are TRBV30 and TRBJ2-1; 7 nucleotides line up with TRBD2. The CDR3 is 15 residues long. Germline V gene sequence: CDR1 GTSNPN, CDR2 SVGIG (reference sequence). Trimming cost V 5 bases and J 0 bases; bases outside gene matches: 7. CDR3 region: CAWLTSANSYNEQFF. The CDR3 DNA reads TGTGCCTGGCTCACTAGCGCCAACTCCTACAATGAGCAGTTCTTC.

The genes are TRBV7-6 and TRBJ2-5, with D tentatively TRBD1 (5 bases). The ends were cut back, 5 bases at V and 4 bases at J, with 11 bases in the middle. Germline CDR1 is SGHVS and CDR2 is FNYEAQ. The CDR3 consists of 13 residues. The CDR3 DNA is TGTGCCAGCAGCCATGGGGCAGGAGAGACCCAGTACTTC. Translated: CASSHGAGETQYF.

This clone occurred once. This sequence joins TRBV13 and TRBJ2-7; 10 bases map to TRBD1. V lost 5 bases to trimming and J lost 4 bases; unmatched junction nucleotides: 8. Germline lookup yields CDR1 PRHDT and CDR2 FYEKMQ (reference sequence). This CDR3 has 15 amino acids. The DNA for the CDR3 is TGTGCCAGCAGCGGCTCCGGGACAGGGGTATACGAGCAGTACTTC. Translation: CASSGSGTGVYEQYF.

The V and J genes are TRBV7-9 and TRBJ2-3, with 9 bases lining up with TRBD2. The CDR3 is made up of 15 amino acids. Per germline, CDR1 SEHNR and CDR2 FQNEAQ (reference sequence). Germline trimming cut 7 bases from V and 6 bases from J; bases unmatched to any gene: 11. CDR3 nucleotide sequence: TGTGCCAGCACCCTCCGGCGGGGGGGCCGTGATACGCAGTATTTT. This encodes CASTLRRGGRDTQYF.

The CDR3 sequence is CASSLTVGDTEAFF. In nucleotides, the CDR3 is TGTGCCAGCAGCTTAACTGTGGGGGACACTGAAGCTTTCTTT. V and J are TRBV7-3 and TRBJ1-1, with a weak D call TRBD1 (5 bases). CDR1 SGHTA and CDR2 FQGTGA come from the germline V gene. This CDR3 has 14 amino acids. With 0 bases removed from V and 3 bases from J, the gap between germline ends came to 8 bases.

The rearrangement joins TRBV5-1 to TRBJ2-5; TRBD1 is a possible D gene (6 bases). This CDR3 is built from 15 residues. Germline V lookup: CDR1 SGHRS, CDR2 YFSETQ. Trimming removed 0 bases from V and 4 bases from J, with 13 bases in between. CDR3 nucleotides: TGCGCCAGCAGCTTGGGGACAGCCCCTGGAGAGACCCAGTACTTC. It is translated as CASSLGTAPGETQYF. Full variable domain (rest looked up from reference TRBV5-1 and TRBJ2-5): KAGVTQTPRYLIKTRGQQVTLSCSPISGHRSVSWYQQTPGQGLQFLFEYFSETQRNKGNFPGRFSGRQFSNSRSEMNVSTLELGDSALYLCASSLGTAPGETQYFGPGTRLLVL.

The V and J genes are TRBV9 and TRBJ2-1; 7 bases line up with TRBD1. With 3 bases clipped from V and 3 bases from J, the junction kept 3 bases outside the gene matches. CDR3 length: 14 residues. Germline V gene lookup returns CDR1 SGDLS and CDR2 YYNGEE. CDR3 coding DNA: TGTGCCAGCAGCGCCGGGACAGACTACAATGAGCAGTTCTTC. This sequence encodes CASSAGTDYNEQFF.

This rearrangement joins TRBV27 to TRBJ2-5, with 7 positions matching TRBD2. The length of the CDR3 is 15 residues. J was trimmed by 5 bases and V by 2 bases; bases with no gene match: 8. Germline assignment: CDR1 MNHEY and CDR2 SMNVEV (reference sequence). CDR3 DNA sequence: TGTGCCAGCAGTTTAGTGCGGGAGCCTGTGGAGACCCAGTACTTC. As protein: CASSLVREPVETQYF.

The chain is built from TRBV7-2 and TRBJ1-5; D is unresolved. With 0 bases removed from V and 0 bases from J, the gap between germline ends came to 9 bases. There are 16 residues in the CDR3. CDR1 is SGHTA and CDR2 is FQGNSA in the germline V gene. CDR3 DNA: TGTGCCAGCAGCTTAGCGCGGGGTTTTAGCAATCAGCCCCAGCATTTT. It encodes CASSLARGFSNQPQHF.

The chain employs TRBV4-1 and TRBJ1-2, with a tentative D call TRBD1 (6 bases). The CDR3 length is 14 residues. Germline V CDR1 and CDR2: MGHRA, YSYEKL. V lost 3 bases, J lost 13 bases, and 21 bases lay in between. CDR3 bases: TGCGCCAGCAGCCATATTGGGACAAGGATAGGTGGCACCTTC. Its protein is CASSHIGTRIGGTF.

The chain has TRBV6-1 and TRBJ2-2; a weak D match, TRBD2 (5 bases). The CDR3 extends over 18 amino acids. Between the trimmed V and J ends, which lost 2 bases and 2 bases, there was a span of 18 bases. CDR1 is MNHNS and CDR2 is SASEGT in the germline V gene. CDR3 bases: TGTGCCAGCAGTGAAAATTGGGTACTGCTAGCTAACACCGGGGAGCTGTTTTTT. Encoded protein: CASSENWVLLANTGELFF.

The chain couples TRBV29-1 to TRBJ2-1; weak D call: TRBD1 (6 bases). Germline V lookup: CDR1 SQVTM, CDR2 ANQGSEA. The V and J ends lost 4 bases and 9 bases respectively, with 7 bases between them. CDR3 length: 10 amino acids. CDR3 amino acids: CSVVGGEQFF. Here the CDR3 DNA reads TGCAGCGTTGTAGGGGGTGAGCAGTTCTTC.

The V gene is TRBV6-1, the J gene TRBJ1-1; D remains unclear. The ends were cut back, 3 bases at V and 1 base at J, with 15 bases in the middle. CDR3 length equals 16 residues. The germline V gene encodes CDR1 MNHNS and CDR2 SASEGT. CDR3 loop: CASSESLPNSNTEAFF. Here the CDR3 DNA reads TGTGCCAGCAGTGAGTCCCTCCCGAACTCGAACACTGAAGCTTTCTTT.

V gene TRBV6-1 combines with J gene TRBJ2-7; no definite D call. The CDR3 consists of 15 residues. The V end lost 1 base, the J end lost 0 bases, and 10 bases lay between the germline ends. The germline gives CDR1 MNHNS, CDR2 SASEGT. CDR3 DNA sequence: TGTGCCAGCAGTGAAGGGTACTCGCTCTCCTACGAGCAGTACTTC. This codes for CASSEGYSLSYEQYF.

Here the CDR3 DNA reads TGTGCCAGCAGACAGGGGGCGGGGTTTGTCAATGAGCAGTTCTTC. Residues: CASRQGAGFVNEQFF. The chain combines TRBV27 with TRBJ2-1; 9 bases map to TRBD1. Looked up from germline, CDR1 is MNHEY and CDR2 is SMNVEV (reference sequence). The trim removed 6 bases at V and 6 bases at J, leaving 9 bases unmatched. CDR3 length: 15 residues.

The chain recombines TRBV13 with TRBJ2-5; 10 bases agree with TRBD1. The CDR3 is 15 residues long. The V segment lost 4 bases and the J segment 5 bases; nucleotides outside the gene matches: 7. Germline V CDR1 and CDR2: PRHDT, FYEKMQ (reference sequence). DNA of the CDR3: TGTGCCAGCAGCTCCCTGACAGGGGGCGAGGAGACCCAGTACTTC. Its translation: CASSSLTGGEETQYF.

CDR3 sequence: CASSVFARNEQFF. The CDR3 DNA is TGTGCCAGCAGCGTTTTTGCCCGCAATGAGCAGTTCTTC. The chain combines TRBV9 with TRBJ2-1, with no clear D. The CDR3 has 13 amino acids. The germline CDR1 and CDR2 sequences are SGDLS and YYNGEE. V was shortened by 2 bases and J by 6 bases, with 9 bases between the two germline ends.

This chain connects TRBV7-3 to TRBJ2-7; 11 bases match TRBD2. The junction had 3 bases not matched to a gene; V was cut back by 5 bases and J by 3 bases. This CDR3 is built from 14 residues. Germline CDR1 SGHTA, CDR2 FQGTGA. The CDR3 sequence is CASSTSGSSYEQYF. The CDR3 region has the DNA TGTGCCAGCAGCACTAGCGGGAGCAGCTACGAGCAGTACTTC.

The chain links TRBV6-5 to TRBJ2-7; perhaps TRBD1 as D (6 bases). CDR3 length equals 14 residues. The germline V gene has CDR1 MNHEY and CDR2 SVGAGI. The germline V and J ends were trimmed by 5 bases and 2 bases, with 13 bases remaining between them. This chain's CDR3 is CASSNSAGAYEQYF. DNA for the CDR3: TGTGCCAGCAGTAATAGTGCAGGGGCCTACGAGCAGTACTTC.